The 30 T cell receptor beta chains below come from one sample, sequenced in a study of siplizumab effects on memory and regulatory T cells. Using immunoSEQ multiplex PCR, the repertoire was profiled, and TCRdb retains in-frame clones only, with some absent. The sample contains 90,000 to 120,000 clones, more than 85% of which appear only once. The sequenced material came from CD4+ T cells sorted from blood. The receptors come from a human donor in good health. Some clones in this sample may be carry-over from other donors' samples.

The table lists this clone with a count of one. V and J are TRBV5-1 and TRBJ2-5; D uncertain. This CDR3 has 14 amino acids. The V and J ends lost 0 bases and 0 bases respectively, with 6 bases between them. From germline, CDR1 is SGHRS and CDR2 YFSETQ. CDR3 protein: CASSLARYQETQYF. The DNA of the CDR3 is TGCGCCAGCAGCTTGGCTAGGTACCAAGAGACCCAGTACTTC.

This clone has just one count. The CDR3 nucleotides read TGTGCTAGTGGTCTCCGGACTAGCGGCGGTGAGCAGTTCTTC. Its protein product is CASGLRTSGGEQFF. The chain is built from TRBV12-5 and TRBJ2-1, with TRBD2 identical over 10 bases. The V segment lost 5 bases and the J segment 9 bases; nucleotides outside the gene matches: 7. The CDR3 runs 14 residues. Germline loops: CDR1 LGHNT, CDR2 FRNRAP.

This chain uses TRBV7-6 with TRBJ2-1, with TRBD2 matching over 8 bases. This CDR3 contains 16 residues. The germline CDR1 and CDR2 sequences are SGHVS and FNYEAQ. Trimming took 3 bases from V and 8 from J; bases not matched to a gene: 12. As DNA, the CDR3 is TGTGCCAGCAGCTTCATCGGGAGGGGGGTTTTGGATGAGCAGTTCTTC. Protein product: CASSFIGRGVLDEQFF.

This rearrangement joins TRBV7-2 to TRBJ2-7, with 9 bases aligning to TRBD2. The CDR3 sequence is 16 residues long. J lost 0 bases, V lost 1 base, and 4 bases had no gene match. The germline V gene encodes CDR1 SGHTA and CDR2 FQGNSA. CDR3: CASSLDSGSTSYEQYF. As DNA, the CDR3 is TGTGCCAGCAGCTTAGATAGCGGGAGCACCTCCTACGAGCAGTACTTC. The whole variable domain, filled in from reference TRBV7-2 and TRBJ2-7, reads GAGVSQSPSNKVTEKGKDVELRCDPISGHTALYWYRQSLGQGLEFLIYFQGNSAPDKSGLPSDRFSAERTGGSVSTLTIQRTQQEDSAVYLCASSLDSGSTSYEQYFGPGTRLTVT.

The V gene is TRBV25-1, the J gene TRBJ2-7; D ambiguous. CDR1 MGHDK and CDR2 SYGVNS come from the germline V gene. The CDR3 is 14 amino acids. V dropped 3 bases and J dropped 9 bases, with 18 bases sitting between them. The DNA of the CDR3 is TGTGCCAGCAGTGAGTCGGGCCCCGGAACGGGGCAGTACTTC. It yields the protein CASSESGPGTGQYF.

DNA for the CDR3: TGTGCCAGCAGCTCCCTCCAGGGCCCCTCCATGGGGTACGAGCAGTACTTC. Protein: CASSSLQGPSMGYEQYF. The chain has TRBV11-2 and TRBJ2-7; possibly TRBD1 for D (5 bases). The germline gives CDR1 SGHAT, CDR2 FQNNGV. V gave up 4 bases and J gave up 4 bases, with 23 bases separating them. The CDR3 length is 17 residues.

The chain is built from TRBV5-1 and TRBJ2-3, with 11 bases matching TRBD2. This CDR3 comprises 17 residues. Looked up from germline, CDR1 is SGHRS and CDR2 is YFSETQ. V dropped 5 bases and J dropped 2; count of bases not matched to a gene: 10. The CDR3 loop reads CASSSSRLAGNTDTQYF. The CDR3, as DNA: TGCGCCAGCAGTTCAAGTCGACTAGCGGGGAACACAGATACGCAGTATTTT.

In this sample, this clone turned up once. CDR3 protein: CAWSANTWTSGPTDTQYF. The CDR3 DNA reads as TGTGCCTGGAGCGCAAACACCTGGACTAGCGGGCCCACAGATACGCAGTATTTT. The chain uses TRBV30 and TRBJ2-3; TRBD2 agrees at 11 bases. The CDR3 has 18 residues. Germline lookup yields CDR1 GTSNPN and CDR2 SVGIG (reference sequence). V shed 3 bases and J 2 bases; nucleotides not matched to a gene: 13.

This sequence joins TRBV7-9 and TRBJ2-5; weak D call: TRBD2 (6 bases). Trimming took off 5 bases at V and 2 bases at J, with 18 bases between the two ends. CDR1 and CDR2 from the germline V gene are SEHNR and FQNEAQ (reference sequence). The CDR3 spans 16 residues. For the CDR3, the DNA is TGTGCCAGCAGCCGGGAATGGGACTCCCAACAAGAGACCCAGTACTTC. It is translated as CASSREWDSQQETQYF.

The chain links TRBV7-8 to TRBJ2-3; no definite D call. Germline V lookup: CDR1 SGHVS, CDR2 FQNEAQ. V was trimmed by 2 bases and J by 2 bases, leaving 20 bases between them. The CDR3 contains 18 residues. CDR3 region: CASSLRADRNFNTDTQYF. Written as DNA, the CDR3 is TGTGCCAGCAGCTTAAGGGCGGATAGAAACTTTAACACAGATACGCAGTATTTT.

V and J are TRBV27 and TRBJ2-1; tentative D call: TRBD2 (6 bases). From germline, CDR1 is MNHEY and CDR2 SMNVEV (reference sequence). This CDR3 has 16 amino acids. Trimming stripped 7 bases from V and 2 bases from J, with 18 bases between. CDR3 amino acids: CASNFIGLATYNEQFF. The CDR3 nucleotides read TGTGCCAGCAACTTTATAGGCCTAGCGACCTACAATGAGCAGTTCTTC.

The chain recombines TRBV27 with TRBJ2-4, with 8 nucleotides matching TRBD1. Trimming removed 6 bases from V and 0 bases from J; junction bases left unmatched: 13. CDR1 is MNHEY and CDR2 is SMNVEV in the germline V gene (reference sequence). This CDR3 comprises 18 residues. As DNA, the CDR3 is TGTGCCAGCAGCCGAACAGACGGACAGGGCCTAGCCAAAAACATTCAGTACTTC. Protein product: CASSRTDGQGLAKNIQYF.

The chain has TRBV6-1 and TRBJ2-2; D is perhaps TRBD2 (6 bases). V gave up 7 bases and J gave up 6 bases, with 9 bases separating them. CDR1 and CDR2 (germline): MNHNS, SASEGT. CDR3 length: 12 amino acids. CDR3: CASKRVAGELFF. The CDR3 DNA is TGTGCCAGCAAGCGGGTCGCCGGGGAGCTGTTTTTT.

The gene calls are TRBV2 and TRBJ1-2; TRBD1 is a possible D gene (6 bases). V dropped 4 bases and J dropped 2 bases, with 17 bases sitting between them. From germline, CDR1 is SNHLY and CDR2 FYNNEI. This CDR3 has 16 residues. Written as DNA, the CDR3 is TGTGCCAGCAGTGCACTAGGGGGATTTGGGAACTATGGCTACACCTTC. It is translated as CASSALGGFGNYGYTF.

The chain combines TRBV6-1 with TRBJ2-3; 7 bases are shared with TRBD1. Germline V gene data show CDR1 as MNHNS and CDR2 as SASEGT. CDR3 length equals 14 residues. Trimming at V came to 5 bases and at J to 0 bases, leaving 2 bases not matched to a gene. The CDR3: CASSWDRSTDTQYF. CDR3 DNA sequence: TGTGCCAGCAGTTGGGACAGAAGCACAGATACGCAGTATTTT.

CDR3: CASSSGGGSYNEQFF. CDR3 in DNA: TGTGCCAGCAGCTCCGGGGGGGGCTCCTACAATGAGCAGTTCTTC. This chain connects TRBV11-3 to TRBJ2-1, with TRBD2 identical over 8 bases. Losses at the gene ends were 4 bases for V and 0 bases for J; bases not matched to a gene: 2. Germline CDR1 is SGHNT and CDR2 is YENEEA. This CDR3 has 15 residues.

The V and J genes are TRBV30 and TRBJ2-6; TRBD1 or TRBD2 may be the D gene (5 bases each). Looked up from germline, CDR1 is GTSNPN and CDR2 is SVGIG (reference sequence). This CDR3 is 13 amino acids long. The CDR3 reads CAGGGSGANVLTF. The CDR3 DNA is TGTGCTGGGGGTGGCTCTGGGGCCAACGTCCTGACTTTC.

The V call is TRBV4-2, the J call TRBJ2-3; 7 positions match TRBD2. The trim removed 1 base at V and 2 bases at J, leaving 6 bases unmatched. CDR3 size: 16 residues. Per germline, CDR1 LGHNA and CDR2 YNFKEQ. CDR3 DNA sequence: TGTGCCAGCAGCCAAGGATACCTAGCGGCCACAGATACGCAGTATTTT. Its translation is CASSQGYLAATDTQYF.

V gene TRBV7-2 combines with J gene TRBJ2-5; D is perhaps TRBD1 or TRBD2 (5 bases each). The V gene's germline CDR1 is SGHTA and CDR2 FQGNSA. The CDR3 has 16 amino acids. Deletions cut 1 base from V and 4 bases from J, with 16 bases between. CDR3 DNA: TGTGCCAGCAGCTTAGAGGCGAGGGCAGGGAGAGAGACCCAGTACTTC. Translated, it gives CASSLEARAGRETQYF.

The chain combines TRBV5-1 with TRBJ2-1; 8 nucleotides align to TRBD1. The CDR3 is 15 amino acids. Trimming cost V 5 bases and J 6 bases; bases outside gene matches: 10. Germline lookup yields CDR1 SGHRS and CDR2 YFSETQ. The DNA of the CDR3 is TGCGCCAGCAGGCAGACAGGGGCCCCTTCCAATGAGCAGTTCTTC. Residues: CASRQTGAPSNEQFF. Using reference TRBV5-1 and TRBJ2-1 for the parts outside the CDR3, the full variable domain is KAGVTQTPRYLIKTRGQQVTLSCSPISGHRSVSWYQQTPGQGLQFLFEYFSETQRNKGNFPGRFSGRQFSNSRSEMNVSTLELGDSALYLCASRQTGAPSNEQFFGPGTRLTVL.

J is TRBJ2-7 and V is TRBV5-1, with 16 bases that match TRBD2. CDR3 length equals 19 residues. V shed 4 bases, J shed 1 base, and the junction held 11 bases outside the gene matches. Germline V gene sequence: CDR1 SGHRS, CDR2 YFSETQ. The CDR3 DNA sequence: TGCGCCAGCAGCCTGTCCTCGGGACTAGCGGGAGGGCAGTCCTACGAGCAGTACTTC. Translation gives CASSLSSGLAGGQSYEQYF.

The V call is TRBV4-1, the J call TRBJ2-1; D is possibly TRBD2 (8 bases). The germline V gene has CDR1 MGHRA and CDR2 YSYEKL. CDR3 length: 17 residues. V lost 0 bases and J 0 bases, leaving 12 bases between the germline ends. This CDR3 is CASSQDRGTSSYNEQFF. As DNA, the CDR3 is TGCGCCAGCAGCCAAGACAGGGGGACTAGCTCCTACAATGAGCAGTTCTTC.

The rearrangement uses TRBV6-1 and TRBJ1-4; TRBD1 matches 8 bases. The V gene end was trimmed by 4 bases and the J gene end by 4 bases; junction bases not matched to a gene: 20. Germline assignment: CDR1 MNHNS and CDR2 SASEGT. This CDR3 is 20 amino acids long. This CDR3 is CASSVRYVRTGQVFNEKLFF. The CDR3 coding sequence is TGTGCCAGCAGTGTCCGATATGTGCGGACGGGACAGGTGTTTAATGAAAAACTGTTTTTT.

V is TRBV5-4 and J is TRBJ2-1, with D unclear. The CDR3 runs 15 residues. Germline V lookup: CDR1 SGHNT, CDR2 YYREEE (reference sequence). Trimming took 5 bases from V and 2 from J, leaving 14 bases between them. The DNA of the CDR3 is TGTGCCAGCAGAACGGACCCGAAAACCTACAATGAGCAGTTCTTC. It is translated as CASRTDPKTYNEQFF. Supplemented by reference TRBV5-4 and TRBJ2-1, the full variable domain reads ETGVTQSPTHLIKTRGQQVTLRCSSQSGHNTVSWYQQALGQGPQFIFQYYREEENGRGNFPPRFSGLQFPNYSSELNVNALELDDSALYLCASRTDPKTYNEQFFGPGTRLTVL.

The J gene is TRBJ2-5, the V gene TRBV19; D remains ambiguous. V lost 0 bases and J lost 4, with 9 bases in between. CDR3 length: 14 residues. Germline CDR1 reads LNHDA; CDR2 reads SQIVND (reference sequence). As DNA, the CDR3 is TGTGCCAGTAGTATAGATGGAAGGAGAGAGACCCAGTACTTC. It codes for CASSIDGRRETQYF.

The CDR3 loop is CASSLEGRGLNTEAFF. In nucleotides, the CDR3 is TGTGCCAGCAGCTTAGAGGGCAGGGGCCTGAACACTGAAGCTTTCTTT. The chain carries TRBV11-2 and TRBJ1-1; possible D gene TRBD1, 6 bases. CDR1 SGHAT and CDR2 FQNNGV come from the germline V gene. The CDR3 extends over 16 amino acids. Between the trimmed V and J ends, which lost 0 bases and 0 bases, there was a span of 11 bases.

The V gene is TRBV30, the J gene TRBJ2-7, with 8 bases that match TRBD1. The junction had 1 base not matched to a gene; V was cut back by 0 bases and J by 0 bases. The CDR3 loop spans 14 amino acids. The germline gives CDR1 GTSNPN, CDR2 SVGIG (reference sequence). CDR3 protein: CAWSVGQGSYEQYF. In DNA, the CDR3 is TGTGCCTGGAGTGTTGGACAGGGCTCCTACGAGCAGTACTTC.

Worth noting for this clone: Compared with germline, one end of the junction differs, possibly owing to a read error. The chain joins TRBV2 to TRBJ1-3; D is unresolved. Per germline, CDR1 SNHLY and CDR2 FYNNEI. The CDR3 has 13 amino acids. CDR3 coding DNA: TGTGCCAGCAATGAATTCTCTGGAAACACCATATATTTT. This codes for CASNEFSGNTIYF. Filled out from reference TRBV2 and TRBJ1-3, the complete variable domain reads EPEVTQTPSHQVTQMGQEVILRCVPISNHLYFYWYRQILGQKVEFLVSFYNNEISEKSEIFDDQFSVERPDGSNFTLKIRSTKLEDSAMYFCASNEFSGNTIYFGEGSWLTVV.

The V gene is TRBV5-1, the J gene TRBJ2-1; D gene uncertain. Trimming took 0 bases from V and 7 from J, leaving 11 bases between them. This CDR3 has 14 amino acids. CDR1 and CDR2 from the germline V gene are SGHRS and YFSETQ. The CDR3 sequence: CASSLGQAQNEQFF. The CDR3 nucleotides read TGCGCCAGCAGCTTGGGGCAGGCGCAAAATGAGCAGTTCTTC. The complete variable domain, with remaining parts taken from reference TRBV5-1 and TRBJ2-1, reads KAGVTQTPRYLIKTRGQQVTLSCSPISGHRSVSWYQQTPGQGLQFLFEYFSETQRNKGNFPGRFSGRQFSNSRSEMNVSTLELGDSALYLCASSLGQAQNEQFFGPGTRLTVL.

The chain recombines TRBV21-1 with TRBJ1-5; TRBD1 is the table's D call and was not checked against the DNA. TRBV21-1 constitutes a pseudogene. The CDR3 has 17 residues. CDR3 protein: CASSKLAPGGDNQPQHF. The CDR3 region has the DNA TGTGCCAGCAGCAAATTAGCGCCAGGGGGCGATAATCAGCCCCAGCATTTT.